This T cell receptor beta chain was identified during a study of blood T cell repertoires in COVID-19. About the study: Nucleic acid was either cDNA or gDNA, and it came from T cells, B-cell-depleted T cells, or PBMCs.

CDR1 is PRHDT, CDR2 FYEKMQ, per germline (reference sequence). The V end was cut by 5 bases, the J end by 3 bases, with 16 bases between. The CDR3 spans 15 residues. Original methodology: Nucleated cell number was recorded as an estimate derived from reference gene primer amplification. This table comes from immunoSEQ multiplex PCR, and its TCRdb copy is limited to in-frame clones, with some not included. V, J and clone size reflect that table, while D and trimming were determined from the DNA. This repertoire shows roughly 49,000 clones, around 87% found once; its top ten account for 6.5%. V gene TRBV13 combines with J gene TRBJ2-5; possibly TRBD2 for D (5 bases). The sequenced sample consisted of peripheral blood. This receptor was taken from a man in his fifties or sixties with active COVID-19. CDR3 DNA: TGTGCCAGCAGCATCGGGAAGGTATCGAAAGAGACCCAGTACTTC. This sequence encodes CASSIGKVSKETQYF.